The sequence of this TCR beta chain was determined in a study of CD8 T cells in Susac syndrome. Stable or active relapsing-remitting multiple sclerosis, untreated and meeting revised McDonald criteria, defined the controls. TEMRA cells were FACS-enriched, unlike CD8+ and CD4+ T cells, which were negatively isolated. RNA was extracted with the RNeasy kit, and a quantity of roughly 0.45 to 1 ug was reverse transcribed using random hexamers. The method of amplification for TCR beta CDR3 was immunoSEQ multiplex PCR, covering 54 Vbeta and 13 Jbeta. MiXCR, run by TCRdb on the immunoSEQ multiplex PCR reads, gives a single entry per CDR3 protein. This sample has over 150,000 distinct CDR3 sequences, with 85% to 95% found just once. The V segment lost 10 bases and the J segment 1 base; nucleotides outside the gene matches: 8. CDR1 and CDR2 from the germline V gene are KGHDR and SFDVKD. The CDR3 sequence is 14 residues long.

The sequence came from a human donor with multiple sclerosis. The chain employs TRBV24-1 and TRBJ2-5, with 7 bases lining up with TRBD1. The material sequenced was CD4+ T cells from PBMCs. The CDR3 region is CATAPGTAQETQYF. CDR3 bases: TGTGCCACTGCCCCGGGGACAGCCCAAGAGACCCAGTACTTC.